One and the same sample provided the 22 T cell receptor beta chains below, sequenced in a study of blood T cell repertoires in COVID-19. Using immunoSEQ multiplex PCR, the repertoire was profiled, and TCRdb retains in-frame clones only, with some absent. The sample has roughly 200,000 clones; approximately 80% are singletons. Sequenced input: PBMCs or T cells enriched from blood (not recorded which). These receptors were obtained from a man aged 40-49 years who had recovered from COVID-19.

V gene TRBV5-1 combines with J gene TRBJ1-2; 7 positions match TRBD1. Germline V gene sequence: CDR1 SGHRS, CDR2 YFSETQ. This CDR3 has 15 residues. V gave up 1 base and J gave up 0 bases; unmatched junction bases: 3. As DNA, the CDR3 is TGCGCCAGCAGCTTGACGACAGGGACTAACTATGGCTACACCTTC. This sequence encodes CASSLTTGTNYGYTF. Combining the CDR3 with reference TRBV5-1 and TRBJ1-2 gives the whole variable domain KAGVTQTPRYLIKTRGQQVTLSCSPISGHRSVSWYQQTPGQGLQFLFEYFSETQRNKGNFPGRFSGRQFSNSRSEMNVSTLELGDSALYLCASSLTTGTNYGYTFGSGTRLTVV.

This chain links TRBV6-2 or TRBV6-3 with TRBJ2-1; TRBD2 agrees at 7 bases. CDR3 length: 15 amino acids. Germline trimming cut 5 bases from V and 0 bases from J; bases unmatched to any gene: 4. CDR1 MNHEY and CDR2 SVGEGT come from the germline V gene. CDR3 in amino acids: CASSALAVSYNEQFF. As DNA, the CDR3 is TGTGCCAGCAGTGCTCTAGCGGTCTCCTACAATGAGCAGTTCTTC.

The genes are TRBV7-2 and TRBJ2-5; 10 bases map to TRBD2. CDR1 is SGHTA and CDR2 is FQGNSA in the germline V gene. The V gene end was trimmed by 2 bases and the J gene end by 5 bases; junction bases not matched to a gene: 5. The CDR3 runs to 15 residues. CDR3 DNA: TGTGCCAGCAGCTTATCTAGCGGGAGTTGGGAGACCCAGTACTTC. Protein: CASSLSSGSWETQYF.

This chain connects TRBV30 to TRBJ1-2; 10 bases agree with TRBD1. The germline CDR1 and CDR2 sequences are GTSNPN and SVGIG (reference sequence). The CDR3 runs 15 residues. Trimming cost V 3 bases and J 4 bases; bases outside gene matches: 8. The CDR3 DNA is TGTGCCTGGAGCCTGGACAGGGGGTGGGGCTATGGCTACACCTTC. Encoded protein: CAWSLDRGWGYGYTF.

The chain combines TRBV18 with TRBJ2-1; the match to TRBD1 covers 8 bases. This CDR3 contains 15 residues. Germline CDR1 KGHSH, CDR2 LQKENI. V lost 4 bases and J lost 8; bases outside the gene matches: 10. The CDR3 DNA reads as TGTGCCAGCTCACTAAAAAGCGGACAGGGCGATGAGCAGTTCTTC. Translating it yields CASSLKSGQGDEQFF.

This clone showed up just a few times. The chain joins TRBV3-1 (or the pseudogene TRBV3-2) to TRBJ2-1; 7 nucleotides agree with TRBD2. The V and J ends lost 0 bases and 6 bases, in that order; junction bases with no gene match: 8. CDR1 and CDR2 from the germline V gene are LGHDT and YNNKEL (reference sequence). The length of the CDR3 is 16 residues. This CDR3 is CASSQELANLRNEQFF. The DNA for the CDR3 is TGTGCCAGCAGCCAAGAACTAGCGAATCTTCGCAATGAGCAGTTCTTC.

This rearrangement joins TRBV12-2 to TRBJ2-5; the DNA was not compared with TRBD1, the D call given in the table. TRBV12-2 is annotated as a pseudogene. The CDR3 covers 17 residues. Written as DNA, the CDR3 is TGTGCAAGTCGCCTACCGTTCCGGGACAGTCACCAAGAGACCCAGTACTTC. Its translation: CASRLPFRDSHQETQYF.

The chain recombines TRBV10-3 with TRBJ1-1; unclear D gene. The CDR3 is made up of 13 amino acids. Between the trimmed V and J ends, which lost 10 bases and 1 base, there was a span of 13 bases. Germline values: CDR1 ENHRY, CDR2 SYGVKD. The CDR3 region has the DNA TGTGCCACGGCAACAGACGCGAACACTGAAGCTTTCTTT. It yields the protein CATATDANTEAFF.

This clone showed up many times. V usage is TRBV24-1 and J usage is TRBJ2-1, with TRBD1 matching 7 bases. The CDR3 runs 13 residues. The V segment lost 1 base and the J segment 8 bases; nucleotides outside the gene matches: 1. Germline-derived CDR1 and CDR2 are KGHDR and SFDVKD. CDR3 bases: TGTGCCACCAGTGATTTAGACAGGGATGAGCAGTTCTTC. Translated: CATSDLDRDEQFF.

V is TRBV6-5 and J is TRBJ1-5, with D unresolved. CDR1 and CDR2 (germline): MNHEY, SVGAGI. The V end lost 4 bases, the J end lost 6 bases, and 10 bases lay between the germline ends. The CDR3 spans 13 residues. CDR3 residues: CASSSYRSQPQHF. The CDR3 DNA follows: TGTGCCAGCAGTTCCTACCGGAGTCAGCCCCAGCATTTT.

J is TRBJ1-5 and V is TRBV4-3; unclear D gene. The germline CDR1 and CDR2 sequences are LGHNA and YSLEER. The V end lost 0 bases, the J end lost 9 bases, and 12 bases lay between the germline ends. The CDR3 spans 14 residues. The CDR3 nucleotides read TGCGCCAGCAGCCAAGAGGTGGCCTCCTGGCCCCAGCATTTT. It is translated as CASSQEVASWPQHF.

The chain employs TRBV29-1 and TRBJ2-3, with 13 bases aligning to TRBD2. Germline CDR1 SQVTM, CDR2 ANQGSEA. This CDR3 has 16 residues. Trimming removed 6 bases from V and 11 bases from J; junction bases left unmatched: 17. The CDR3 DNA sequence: TGCAGCGTGGCCGGGAACCGGGGACTAGCGGGACTCCAGCAGTATTTT. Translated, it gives CSVAGNRGLAGLQQYF.

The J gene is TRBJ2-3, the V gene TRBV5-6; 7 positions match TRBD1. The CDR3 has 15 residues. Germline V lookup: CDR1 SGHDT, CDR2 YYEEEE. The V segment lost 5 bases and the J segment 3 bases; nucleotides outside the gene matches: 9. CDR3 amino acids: CASSWQTGQTDTQYF. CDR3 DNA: TGTGCCAGCAGTTGGCAGACAGGGCAAACAGATACGCAGTATTTT.

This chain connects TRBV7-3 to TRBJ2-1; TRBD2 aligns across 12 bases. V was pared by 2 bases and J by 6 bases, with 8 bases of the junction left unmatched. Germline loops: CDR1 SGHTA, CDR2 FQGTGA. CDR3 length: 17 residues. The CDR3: CASSLPSTSGSFNEQFF. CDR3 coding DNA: TGTGCCAGCAGCTTACCTTCGACTAGCGGGAGTTTCAATGAGCAGTTCTTC.

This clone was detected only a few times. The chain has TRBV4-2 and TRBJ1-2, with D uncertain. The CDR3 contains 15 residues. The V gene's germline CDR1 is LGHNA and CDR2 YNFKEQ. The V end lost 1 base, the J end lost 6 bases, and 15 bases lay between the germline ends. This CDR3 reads CASSQALQEVNGYTF. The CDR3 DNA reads TGTGCCAGCAGCCAAGCGCTTCAGGAGGTAAATGGCTACACCTTC.

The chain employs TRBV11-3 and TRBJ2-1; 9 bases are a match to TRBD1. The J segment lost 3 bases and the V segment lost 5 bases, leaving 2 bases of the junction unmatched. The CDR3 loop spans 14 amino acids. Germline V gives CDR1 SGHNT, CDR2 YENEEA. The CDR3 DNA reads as TGTGCCAGCAGCGGGACAGGGTTCTACAATGAGCAGTTCTTC. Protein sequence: CASSGTGFYNEQFF.

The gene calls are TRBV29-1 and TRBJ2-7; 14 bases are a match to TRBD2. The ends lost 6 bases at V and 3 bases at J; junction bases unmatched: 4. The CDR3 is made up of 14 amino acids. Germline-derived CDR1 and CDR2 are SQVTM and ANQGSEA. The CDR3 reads CSVGLAGGSYEQYF. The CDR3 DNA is TGCAGCGTAGGACTAGCGGGAGGCAGCTACGAGCAGTACTTC.

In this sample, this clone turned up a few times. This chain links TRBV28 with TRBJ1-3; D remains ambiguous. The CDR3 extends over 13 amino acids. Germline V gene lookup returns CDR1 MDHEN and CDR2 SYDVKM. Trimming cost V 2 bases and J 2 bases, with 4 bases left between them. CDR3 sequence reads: CASSLSAGNTIYF. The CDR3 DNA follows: TGTGCCAGCAGTTTAAGCGCTGGAAACACCATATATTTT.

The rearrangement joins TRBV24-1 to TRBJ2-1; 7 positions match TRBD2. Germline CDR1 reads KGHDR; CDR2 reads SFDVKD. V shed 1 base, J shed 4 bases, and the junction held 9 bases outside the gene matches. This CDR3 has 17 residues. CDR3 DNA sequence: TGTGCCACCAGTGATTTTGCGGCGGGAGCAATGTACAATGAGCAGTTCTTC. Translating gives CATSDFAAGAMYNEQFF.

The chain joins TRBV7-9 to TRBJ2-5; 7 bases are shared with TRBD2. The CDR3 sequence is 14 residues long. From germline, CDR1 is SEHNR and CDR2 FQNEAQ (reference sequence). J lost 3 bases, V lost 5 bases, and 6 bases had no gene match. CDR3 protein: CASSPLREEETQYF. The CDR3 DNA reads TGTGCCAGCAGCCCTCTACGGGAGGAAGAGACCCAGTACTTC.

CDR3 coding DNA: TGTGCCAGCAGCTTATCCCCCAGGGTAGAGCGTGAGCAGTACTTC. This codes for CASSLSPRVEREQYF. This chain connects TRBV7-8 to TRBJ2-7; maybe TRBD1 (5 bases). Germline V gives CDR1 SGHVS, CDR2 FQNEAQ. Trimming took 2 bases from V and 7 from J, leaving 18 bases between them. The CDR3 has 15 residues.

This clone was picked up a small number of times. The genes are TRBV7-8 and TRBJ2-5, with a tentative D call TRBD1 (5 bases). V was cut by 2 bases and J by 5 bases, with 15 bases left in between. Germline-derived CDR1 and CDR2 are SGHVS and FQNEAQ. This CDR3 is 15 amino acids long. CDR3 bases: TGTGCCAGCAGCTTAAATTCCAGGGTATCCGAGACCCAGTACTTC. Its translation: CASSLNSRVSETQYF.